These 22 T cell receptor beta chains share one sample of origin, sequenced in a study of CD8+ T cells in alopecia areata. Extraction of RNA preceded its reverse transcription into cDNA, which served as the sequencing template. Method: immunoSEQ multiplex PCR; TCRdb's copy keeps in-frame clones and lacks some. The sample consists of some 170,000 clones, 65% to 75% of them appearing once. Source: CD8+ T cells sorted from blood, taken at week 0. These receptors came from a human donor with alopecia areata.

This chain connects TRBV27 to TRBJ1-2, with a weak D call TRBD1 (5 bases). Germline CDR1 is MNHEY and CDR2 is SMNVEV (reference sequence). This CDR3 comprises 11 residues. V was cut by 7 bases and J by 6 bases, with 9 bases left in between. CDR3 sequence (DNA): TGTGCCAGCAATGGGGGTCATGGCTACACCTTC. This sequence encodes CASNGGHGYTF.

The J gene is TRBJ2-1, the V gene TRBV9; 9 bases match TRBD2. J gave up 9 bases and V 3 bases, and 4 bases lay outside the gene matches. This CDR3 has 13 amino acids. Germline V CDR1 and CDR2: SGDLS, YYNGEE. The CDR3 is CASSGGTSTEQFF. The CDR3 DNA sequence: TGTGCCAGCAGCGGAGGGACTAGCACTGAGCAGTTCTTC. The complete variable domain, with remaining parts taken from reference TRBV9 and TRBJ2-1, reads DSGVTQTPKHLITATGQRVTLRCSPRSGDLSVYWYQQSLDQGLQFLIQYYNGEERAKGNILERFSAQQFPDLHSELNLSSLELGDSALYFCASSGGTSTEQFFGPGTRLTVL.

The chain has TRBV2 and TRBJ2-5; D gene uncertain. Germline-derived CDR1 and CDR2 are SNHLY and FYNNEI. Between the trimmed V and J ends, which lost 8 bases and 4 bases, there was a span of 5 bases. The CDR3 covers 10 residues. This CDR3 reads CASVVETQYF. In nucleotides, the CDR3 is TGTGCCAGCGTAGTAGAGACCCAGTACTTC.

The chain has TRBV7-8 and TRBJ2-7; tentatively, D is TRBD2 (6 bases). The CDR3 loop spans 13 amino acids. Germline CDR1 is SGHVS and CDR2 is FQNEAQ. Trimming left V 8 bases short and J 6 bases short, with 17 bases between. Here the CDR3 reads CASLGGGGIEQYF. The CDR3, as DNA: TGTGCCAGCTTGGGAGGTGGTGGGATCGAGCAGTACTTC. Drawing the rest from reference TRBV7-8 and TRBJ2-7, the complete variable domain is GAGVSQSPRYKVAKRGQDVALRCDPISGHVSLFWYQQALGQGPEFLTYFQNEAQLDKSGLPSDRFFAERPEGSVSTLKIQRTQQEDSAVYLCASLGGGGIEQYFGPGTRLTVT.

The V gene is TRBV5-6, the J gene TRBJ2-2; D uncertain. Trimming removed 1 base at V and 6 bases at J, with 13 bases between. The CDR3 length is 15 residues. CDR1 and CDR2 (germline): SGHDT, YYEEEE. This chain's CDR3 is CASSLPPVIAGELFF. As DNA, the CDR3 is TGTGCCAGCAGCTTGCCCCCAGTTATCGCCGGGGAGCTGTTTTTT.

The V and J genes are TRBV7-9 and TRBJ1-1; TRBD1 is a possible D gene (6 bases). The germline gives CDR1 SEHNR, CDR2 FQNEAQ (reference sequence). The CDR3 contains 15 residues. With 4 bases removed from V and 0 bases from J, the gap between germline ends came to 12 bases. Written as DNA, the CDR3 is TGTGCCAGCAGCTACCCGGGGGACATGAACACTGAAGCTTTCTTT. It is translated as CASSYPGDMNTEAFF.

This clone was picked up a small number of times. CDR3 region: CASSERPGVIGEQYF. CDR3 in DNA: TGTGCCAGCAGTGAACGGCCAGGGGTTATAGGCGAGCAGTACTTC. The chain recombines TRBV6-1 with TRBJ2-7; D is perhaps TRBD1 (6 bases). CDR1 is MNHNS, CDR2 SASEGT, per germline. The CDR3 has 15 amino acids. The ends were cut back, 2 bases at V and 6 bases at J, with 17 bases in the middle.

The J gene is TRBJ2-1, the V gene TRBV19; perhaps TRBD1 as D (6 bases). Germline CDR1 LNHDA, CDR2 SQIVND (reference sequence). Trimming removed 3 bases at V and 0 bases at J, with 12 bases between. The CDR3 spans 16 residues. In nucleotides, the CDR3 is TGTGCCAGTAGTATTGCCCGAGGGGGCTCCTACAATGAGCAGTTCTTC. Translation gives CASSIARGGSYNEQFF.

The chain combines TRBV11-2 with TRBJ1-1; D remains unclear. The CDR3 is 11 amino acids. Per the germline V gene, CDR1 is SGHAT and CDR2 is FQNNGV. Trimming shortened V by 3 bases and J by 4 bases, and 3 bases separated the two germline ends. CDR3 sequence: CASSFSTEAFF. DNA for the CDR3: TGTGCCAGCAGCTTCTCCACTGAAGCTTTCTTT.

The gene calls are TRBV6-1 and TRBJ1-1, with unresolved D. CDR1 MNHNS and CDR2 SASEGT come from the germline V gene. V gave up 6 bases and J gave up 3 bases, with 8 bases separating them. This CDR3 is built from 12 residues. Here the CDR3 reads CASRERYTEAFF. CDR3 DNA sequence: TGTGCCAGCAGGGAGCGGTACACTGAAGCTTTCTTT.

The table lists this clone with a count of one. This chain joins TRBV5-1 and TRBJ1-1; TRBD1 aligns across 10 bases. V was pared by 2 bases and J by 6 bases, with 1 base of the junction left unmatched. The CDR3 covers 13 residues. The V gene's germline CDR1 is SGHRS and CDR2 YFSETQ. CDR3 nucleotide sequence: TGCGCCAGCAGCTTCGGGACAGGGGCTGAAGCTTTCTTT. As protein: CASSFGTGAEAFF.

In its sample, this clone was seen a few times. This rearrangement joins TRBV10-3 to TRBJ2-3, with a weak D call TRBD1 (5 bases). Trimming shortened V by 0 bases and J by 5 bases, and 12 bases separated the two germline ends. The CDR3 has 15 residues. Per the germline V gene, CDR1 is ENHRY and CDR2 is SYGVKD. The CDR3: CAISESGRGGDTQYF. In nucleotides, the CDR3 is TGTGCCATCAGTGAGTCGGGAAGGGGTGGAGATACGCAGTATTTT.

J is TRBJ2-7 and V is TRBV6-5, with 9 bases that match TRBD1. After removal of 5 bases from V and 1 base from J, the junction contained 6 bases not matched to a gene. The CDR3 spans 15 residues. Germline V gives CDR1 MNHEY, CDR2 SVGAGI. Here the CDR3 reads CASSNHRGRSYEQYF. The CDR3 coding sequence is TGTGCCAGCAGTAACCACAGGGGGCGATCCTACGAGCAGTACTTC.

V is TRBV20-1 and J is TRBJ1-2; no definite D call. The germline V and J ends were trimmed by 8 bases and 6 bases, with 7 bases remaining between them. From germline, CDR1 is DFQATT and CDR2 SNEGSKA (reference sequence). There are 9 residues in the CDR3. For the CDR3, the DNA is TGCAGTAGTCAGGATGGCTACACCTTC. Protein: CSSQDGYTF.

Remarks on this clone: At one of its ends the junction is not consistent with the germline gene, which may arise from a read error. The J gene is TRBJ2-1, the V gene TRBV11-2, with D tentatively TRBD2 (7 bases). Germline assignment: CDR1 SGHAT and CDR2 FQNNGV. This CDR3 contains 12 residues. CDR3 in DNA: TGTGCCAGCAGCCTCCTGGGGGGGCGTTGGCTCTTC. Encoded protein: CASSLLGGRWLF.

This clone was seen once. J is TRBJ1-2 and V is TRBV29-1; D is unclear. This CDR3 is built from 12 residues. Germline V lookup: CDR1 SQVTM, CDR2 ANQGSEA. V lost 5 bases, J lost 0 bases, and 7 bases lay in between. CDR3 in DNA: TGCAGCGTTCCGGGGACTAACTATGGCTACACCTTC. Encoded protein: CSVPGTNYGYTF.

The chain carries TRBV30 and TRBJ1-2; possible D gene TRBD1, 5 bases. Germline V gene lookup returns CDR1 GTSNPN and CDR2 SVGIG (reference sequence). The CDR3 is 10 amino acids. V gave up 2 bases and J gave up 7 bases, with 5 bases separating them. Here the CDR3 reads CAWSQGGYTF. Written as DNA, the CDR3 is TGTGCCTGGAGTCAGGGTGGCTACACCTTC.

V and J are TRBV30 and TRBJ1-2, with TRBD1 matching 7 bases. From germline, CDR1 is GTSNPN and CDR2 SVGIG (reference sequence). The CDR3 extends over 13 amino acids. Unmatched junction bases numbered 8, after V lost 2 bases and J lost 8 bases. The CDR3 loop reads CAWSKEGGRGYTF. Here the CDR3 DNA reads TGTGCCTGGAGTAAAGAAGGGGGCCGGGGCTACACCTTC.

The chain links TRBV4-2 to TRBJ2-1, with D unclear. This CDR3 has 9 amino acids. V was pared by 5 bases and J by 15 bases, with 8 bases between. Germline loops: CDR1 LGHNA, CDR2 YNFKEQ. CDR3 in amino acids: CASSCKRFF. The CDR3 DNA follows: TGTGCCAGCAGCTGCAAACGGTTCTTC.

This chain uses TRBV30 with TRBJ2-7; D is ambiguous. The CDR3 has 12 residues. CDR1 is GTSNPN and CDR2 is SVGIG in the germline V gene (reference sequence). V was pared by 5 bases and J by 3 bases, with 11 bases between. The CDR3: CAWAETGYEQYF. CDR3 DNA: TGTGCCTGGGCAGAGACCGGCTACGAGCAGTACTTC. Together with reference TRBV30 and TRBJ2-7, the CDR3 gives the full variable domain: SQTIHQWPATLVQPVGSPLSLECTVEGTSNPNLYWYRQAAGRGLQLLFYSVGIGQISSEVPQNLSASRPQDRQFILSSKKLLLSDSGFYLCAWAETGYEQYFGPGTRLTVT.

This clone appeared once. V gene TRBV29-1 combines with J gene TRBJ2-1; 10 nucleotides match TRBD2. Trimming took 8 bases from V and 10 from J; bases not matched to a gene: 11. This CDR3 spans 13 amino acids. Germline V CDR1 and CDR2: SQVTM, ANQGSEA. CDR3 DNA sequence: TGCAGCATCAACAGCGGGGGGGTAGTGGAGCAGTTCTTC. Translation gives CSINSGGVVEQFF.

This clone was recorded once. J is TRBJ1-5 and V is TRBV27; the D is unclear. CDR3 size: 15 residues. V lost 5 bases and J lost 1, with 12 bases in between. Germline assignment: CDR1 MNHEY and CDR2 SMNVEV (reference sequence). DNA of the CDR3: TGTGCCAGCAGTAGCTGGGCTGGGAGCAATCAGCCCCAGCATTTT. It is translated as CASSSWAGSNQPQHF.